The clone carrying this TCR beta chain was counted ten times or more. Antigen specificity is unknown. This entry comes from a study of T-cell reconstitution after alpha-beta-depleted transplantation in children. Whole-study findings and limits: Reported findings indicate that, about two months after transplant, alpha-beta T cells came from several hundred expanded clones, which were derived from non-depleted graft cells. It was surviving recipient T cells and thymic progenitors that gave some patients high TCRbeta diversity at day 60. Newly generated T cells supplied most T-cell counts and diversity one year post-transplant.

Molecular barcoding with unique molecular identifiers was used for the TCRbeta library. Using its own MiXCR run on the PCR reads, TCRdb lists one record per CDR3 protein. There are 500,000 to 750,000 distinct CDR3 sequences in the sample; 27% occur only once, and around 36% lies in the top ten. Germline CDR1 reads SGHRS; CDR2 reads YFSETQ. The junction had 0 bases not matched to a gene; V was cut back by 1 base and J by 1 base. The CDR3 runs to 14 residues. The sample in question was PBMCs, obtained before TCRalphabeta/CD19-depleted stem cell transplant. The chain combines TRBV5-1 with TRBJ2-5; 8 bases agree with TRBD2. The TCR sequence derives from a boy younger than two with Wiskott-Aldrich syndrome, due to receive a stem cell transplant. CDR3 amino acids: CASSLTSGQETQYF. For the CDR3, the DNA is TGCGCCAGCAGCTTGACTAGCGGCCAAGAGACCCAGTACTTC.